This TCR beta chain derives from a study of cytomegalovirus exposure and HLA in healthy donors. Looking at the study overall: Later, an analysis reported that the approximately 120 validation repertoires had used the same platform as the approximately 690 first-cohort repertoires. Study findings and constraints: Later, an analysis found that TCR clusters from the first cohort tended to co-occur in the roughly 120 validation repertoires.

This table comes from immunoSEQ multiplex PCR, and its TCRdb copy is limited to in-frame clones, with some not included. The sample carries about 250,000 clones, about 90% recorded once. About this clone itself: No antigen is known for it.

V was clipped by 6 bases and J by 7 bases, with 11 bases between them. The CDR3 has 12 residues. The germline CDR1 and CDR2 sequences are SGHRS and YFSETQ. This receptor was obtained from a man between 18 and 29 years old in good health and CMV-seropositive. The genes are TRBV5-1 and TRBJ2-1, with D maybe TRBD2 (6 bases). The sequencing sample was made of PBMCs. The CDR3 nucleotides are TGCGCCAGCATCGGGGGAGAAAATGAGCAGTTCTTC. It is translated as CASIGGENEQFF.